The 3 T cell receptor beta chains presented below share a single source sample, sequenced in a study of CD8 T cells in Susac syndrome. RNA, at roughly 0.5 to 1 ug, was reverse transcribed with random hexamers. TCRdb used MiXCR to reprocess the immunoSEQ multiplex PCR reads, holding one entry per CDR3 protein. This sample has 140,000 to 150,000 distinct CDR3 sequences, with around 95% found just once. Specimen: CD4+ T cells from PBMCs. These receptors were collected from a human donor with Susac syndrome.

The V gene is TRBV29-1, the J gene TRBJ2-7, with 7 bases fitting TRBD1. J gave up 2 bases and V 4 bases, and 5 bases lay outside the gene matches. CDR3 length: 13 residues. Per the germline V gene, CDR1 is SQVTM and CDR2 is ANQGSEA. The chain's CDR3 is CSVVRDSPYEQYF. The DNA for the CDR3 is TGCAGCGTTGTCAGGGACAGTCCCTACGAGCAGTACTTC.

The gene calls are TRBV4-1 and TRBJ2-5; 9 bases agree with TRBD2. CDR1 is MGHRA and CDR2 is YSYEKL in the germline V gene. J was trimmed by 5 bases and V by 1 base; bases with no gene match: 8. There are 16 residues in the CDR3. CDR3 in amino acids: CASSQGSGGGWETQYF. The CDR3 DNA reads as TGCGCCAGCAGCCAAGGTAGCGGGGGAGGTTGGGAGACCCAGTACTTC.

This chain joins TRBV20-1 and TRBJ2-7, with D perhaps TRBD2 (5 bases). Deletions cut 6 bases from V and 3 bases from J, with 12 bases between. The V gene's germline CDR1 is DFQATT and CDR2 SNEGSKA (reference sequence). This CDR3 has 12 residues. This CDR3 is CSAAWENYEQYF. The CDR3 coding sequence is TGCAGTGCGGCGTGGGAGAACTACGAGCAGTACTTC.